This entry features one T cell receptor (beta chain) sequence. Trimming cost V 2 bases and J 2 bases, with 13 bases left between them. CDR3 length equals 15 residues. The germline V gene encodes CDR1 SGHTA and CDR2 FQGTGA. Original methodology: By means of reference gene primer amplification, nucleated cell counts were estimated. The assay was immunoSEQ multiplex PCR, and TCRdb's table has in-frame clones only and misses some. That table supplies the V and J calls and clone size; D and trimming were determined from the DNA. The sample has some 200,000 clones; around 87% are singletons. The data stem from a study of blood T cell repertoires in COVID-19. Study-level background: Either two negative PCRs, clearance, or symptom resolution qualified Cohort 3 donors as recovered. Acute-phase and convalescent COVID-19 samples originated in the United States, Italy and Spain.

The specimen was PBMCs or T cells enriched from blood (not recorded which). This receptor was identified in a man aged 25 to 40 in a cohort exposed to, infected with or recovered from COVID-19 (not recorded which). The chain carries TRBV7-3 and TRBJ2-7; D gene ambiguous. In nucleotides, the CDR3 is TGTGCCAGCAGCTTAGGGCCAACCAAGACCTACGAGCAGTACTTC. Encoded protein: CASSLGPTKTYEQYF.